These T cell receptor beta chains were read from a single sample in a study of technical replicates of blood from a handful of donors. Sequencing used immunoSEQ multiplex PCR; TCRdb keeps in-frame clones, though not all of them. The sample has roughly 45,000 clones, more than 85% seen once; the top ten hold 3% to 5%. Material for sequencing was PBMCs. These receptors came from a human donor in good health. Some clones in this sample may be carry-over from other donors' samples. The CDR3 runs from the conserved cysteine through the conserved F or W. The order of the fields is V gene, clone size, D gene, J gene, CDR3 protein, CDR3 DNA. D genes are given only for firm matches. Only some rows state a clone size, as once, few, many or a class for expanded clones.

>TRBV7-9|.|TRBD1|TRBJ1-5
CASSSGQGLYSNQPQHF
TGTGCCAGCAGCTCGGGACAGGGGTTGTATAGCAATCAGCCCCAGCATTTT
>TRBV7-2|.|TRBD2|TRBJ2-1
CASSTGPAGDNEQFF
TGTGCCAGCAGCACCGGCCCAGCGGGGGACAATGAGCAGTTCTTC
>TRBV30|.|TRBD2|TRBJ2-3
CAWSGMGGQRGDTQYF
TGTGCCTGGAGCGGAATGGGAGGGCAGCGAGGTGATACGCAGTATTTT
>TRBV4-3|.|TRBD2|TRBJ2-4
CASSQDPGLGVNIQYF
TGCGCCAGCAGCCAAGATCCTGGACTAGGAGTAAACATTCAGTACTTC
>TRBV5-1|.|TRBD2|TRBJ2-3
CASSLGASGLDTQYF
TGCGCCAGCAGCTTGGGTGCTAGCGGGTTGGATACGCAGTATTTT
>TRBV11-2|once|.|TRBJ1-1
CASSPRTHNTEAFF
TGTGCCAGCAGCCCTAGGACACATAACACTGAAGCTTTCTTT
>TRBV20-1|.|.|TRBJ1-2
CSAFYSGGYTF
TGCAGTGCTTTTTACAGCGGTGGCTACACCTTC
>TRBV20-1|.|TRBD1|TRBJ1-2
CSVTGGKGYTF
TGCAGTGTTACAGGGGGAAAAGGCTACACCTTC
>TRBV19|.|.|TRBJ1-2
CASRSLGRDNYGYTF
TGTGCCAGTAGGAGCCTGGGCAGGGATAACTATGGCTACACCTTC
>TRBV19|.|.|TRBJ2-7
CASSRRESTYEQYF
TGTGCCAGTAGTCGACGGGAATCAACCTACGAGCAGTACTTC
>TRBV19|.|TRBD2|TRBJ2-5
CASSSGGAETQYF
TGTGCCAGTAGCAGCGGGGGGGCTGAGACCCAGTACTTC
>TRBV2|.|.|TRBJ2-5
CASRAETQYF
TGTGCCAGCCGTGCTGAGACCCAGTACTTC
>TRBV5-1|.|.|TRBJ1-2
CASSLGQGPNGYTF
TGCGCCAGCAGCTTGGGGCAGGGTCCAAATGGCTACACCTTC
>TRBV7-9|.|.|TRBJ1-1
CASSIRAGGSLKAFF
TGTGCCAGCAGTATCCGGGCCGGCGGGAGCCTGAAAGCTTTCTTT
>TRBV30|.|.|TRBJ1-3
CAWSPPGVGGNTIYF
TGTGCCTGGAGCCCCCCCGGGGTAGGGGGAAACACCATATATTTT
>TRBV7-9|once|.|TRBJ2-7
CASSSGDSTYEQYF
TGTGCCAGCAGCTCGGGGGACAGCACCTACGAGCAGTACTTC
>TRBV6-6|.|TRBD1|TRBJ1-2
CASRAGGSMGTF
TGTGCCAGCAGGGCAGGGGGGAGTATGGGCACCTTC
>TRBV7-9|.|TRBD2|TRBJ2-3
CASSKNSGGPLGTDTQYF
TGTGCCAGCAGCAAAAATAGCGGGGGGCCTCTCGGCACAGATACGCAGTATTTT
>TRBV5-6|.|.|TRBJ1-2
CASSPGGVYGYTF
TGTGCCAGCAGCCCCGGAGGGGTCTATGGCTACACCTTC
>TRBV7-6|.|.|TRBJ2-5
CASSWLRGTQYF
TGTGCCAGCAGCTGGTTGAGAGGGACCCAGTACTTC
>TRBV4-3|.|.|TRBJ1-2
CASSQVGRASGYTF
TGCGCCAGCAGCCAAGTTGGTCGAGCGTCCGGCTACACCTTC
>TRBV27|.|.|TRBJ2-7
CASSLEAGYEQYF
TGTGCCAGCAGTTTGGAGGCGGGCTACGAGCAGTACTTC
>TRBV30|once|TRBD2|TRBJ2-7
CAWAGESYEQYF
TGTGCCTGGGCGGGAGAGTCCTACGAGCAGTACTTC
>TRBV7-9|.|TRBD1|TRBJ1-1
CASSLLVGQGPLRAFF
TGTGCCAGCAGCTTACTTGTCGGACAGGGGCCTCTTCGAGCTTTCTTT
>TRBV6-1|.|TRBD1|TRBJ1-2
CASSENRGWGYTF
TGTGCCAGCAGTGAGAACAGGGGCTGGGGCTACACCTTC
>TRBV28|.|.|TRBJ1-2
CASSRGRDHMGYTF
TGTGCCAGCAGCCGAGGGAGGGACCATATGGGCTACACCTTC
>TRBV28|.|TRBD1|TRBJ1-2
CASSLPPWAGGTYGYTF
TGTGCCAGCAGCCTCCCACCCTGGGCAGGGGGGACCTATGGCTACACCTTC
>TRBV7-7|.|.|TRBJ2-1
CASSLSRDSDQFF
TGTGCCAGCAGCTTATCCCGGGACTCTGACCAGTTCTTC
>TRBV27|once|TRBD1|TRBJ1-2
CASSYGQGGGYTF
TGTGCCAGCAGTTATGGACAGGGAGGTGGCTACACCTTC